The 12 T cell receptor beta chains below were found in one sample sequenced in a study of blood T cells in healthy people across ages. A J-beta primer mix and a sample-barcoded 5' primer were used in a second PCR of roughly 6 to 11 cycles. MiXCR was run by TCRdb on the 5' RACE reads, yielding one entry per CDR3 protein. In the table there are 1.4 million to 1.5 million distinct CDR3 sequences, around 39% of which are singletons. The sample consisted of blood. The receptors come from a woman aged 18-30 years in good health.

This clonotype has more than one count but fewer than ten. The chain recombines TRBV12-3 or TRBV12-4 with TRBJ2-3; 9 nucleotides agree with TRBD2. This CDR3 has 16 amino acids. V shed 5 bases and J 4 bases; nucleotides not matched to a gene: 10. CDR3 in DNA: TGTGCCAGCAGTGAGCTAGCGGGAAGCGGAGCAGATACGCAGTATTTT. Amino acid sequence: CASSELAGSGADTQYF.

This chain uses TRBV29-1 with TRBJ2-3, with TRBD2 identical over 8 bases. Trimming at V came to 7 bases and at J to 2 bases, leaving 8 bases not matched to a gene. CDR1 and CDR2 (germline): SQVTM, ANQGSEA. There are 14 residues in the CDR3. The CDR3 bases are TGCAGCGCTAAGCGGGGGACAAACACAGATACGCAGTATTTT. This gives the protein CSAKRGTNTDTQYF.

This rearrangement joins TRBV20-1 to TRBJ2-3; D unclear. Germline loops: CDR1 DFQATT, CDR2 SNEGSKA (reference sequence). V dropped 3 bases and J dropped 3 bases, with 7 bases sitting between them. This CDR3 is 12 amino acids long. CDR3 coding DNA: TGCAGTGCTAGTCCAAGGACAGATACGCAGTATTTT. Amino acid sequence: CSASPRTDTQYF.

The CDR3 loop reads CASSPQAPRYNEQFF. CDR3 DNA: TGTGCCAGCTCACCACAGGCCCCCCGATACAATGAGCAGTTCTTC. V and J are TRBV18 and TRBJ2-1; D unclear. The CDR3 loop spans 15 amino acids. Germline V lookup: CDR1 KGHSH, CDR2 LQKENI. Trimming stripped 1 base from V and 4 bases from J, with 11 bases between.

The chain combines TRBV7-2 with TRBJ2-1; 8 nucleotides align to TRBD2. V dropped 4 bases and J dropped 4; count of bases not matched to a gene: 6. This CDR3 contains 15 residues. The germline CDR1 and CDR2 sequences are SGHTA and FQGNSA. CDR3 sequence: CASSCSTSGYNEQFF. The CDR3 nucleotides read TGTGCCAGCAGCTGTTCTACTAGCGGTTACAATGAGCAGTTCTTC.

This clonotype was counted a few times. This rearrangement joins TRBV3-1 to TRBJ1-3; no clear D. Germline CDR1 is LGHDT and CDR2 is YNNKEL (reference sequence). The V and J ends lost 2 bases and 0 bases respectively, with 5 bases between them. The CDR3 is made up of 14 amino acids. Here the CDR3 reads CASSQSSSGNTIYF. In nucleotides, the CDR3 is TGTGCCAGCAGCCAATCCTCCTCTGGAAACACCATATATTTT.

This clonotype was seen ten or more times. CDR3 protein: CASSQESSGSTDTQYF. The CDR3 DNA reads as TGTGCCAGCAGCCAAGAGTCTAGCGGAAGCACAGATACGCAGTATTTT. The chain has TRBV4-2 and TRBJ2-3, with 7 bases matching TRBD2. Germline trimming cut 0 bases from V and 0 bases from J; bases unmatched to any gene: 3. Germline loops: CDR1 LGHNA, CDR2 YNFKEQ. This CDR3 has 16 amino acids.

The table lists this clonotype with a few counts. This chain links TRBV29-1 with TRBJ2-5; no firm D call. Germline loops: CDR1 SQVTM, CDR2 ANQGSEA. V was shortened by 4 bases and J by 2 bases, with 8 bases between the two germline ends. The CDR3 extends over 12 amino acids. In DNA, the CDR3 is TGCAGCGTTGTGCGCATTCAAGAGACCCAGTACTTC. Its translation: CSVVRIQETQYF.

Only a few counts were recorded for this clonotype. This chain joins TRBV6-6 and TRBJ1-2; no definite D call. Germline V gene data show CDR1 as MNHNY and CDR2 as SVGAGI (reference sequence). Trimming took 6 bases from V and 12 from J, leaving 17 bases between them. This CDR3 has 12 amino acids. CDR3 sequence: CASSQSPGVNTF. The CDR3 nucleotides are TGTGCCAGCAGCCAGTCCCCGGGAGTCAACACCTTC.

The CDR3 protein is CSALESGRGRVYSNQPQHF. The CDR3 DNA reads TGCAGTGCCCTAGAGAGTGGCAGGGGGCGTGTATATAGCAATCAGCCCCAGCATTTT. The chain is built from TRBV20-1 and TRBJ1-5; the match to TRBD1 covers 8 bases. The CDR3 is 19 residues long. From germline, CDR1 is DFQATT and CDR2 SNEGSKA (reference sequence). V lost 6 bases to trimming and J lost 0 bases; unmatched junction nucleotides: 19.

The V call is TRBV5-1, the J call TRBJ1-1; no clear D. CDR3 length: 11 residues. Germline V gene lookup returns CDR1 SGHRS and CDR2 YFSETQ. The V end was cut by 7 bases, the J end by 4 bases, with 8 bases between. The CDR3 spells CASFSGTEAFF. The DNA for the CDR3 is TGCGCCAGCTTCAGCGGCACTGAAGCTTTCTTT.

This chain links TRBV5-8 with TRBJ2-3; 9 nucleotides align to TRBD2. The CDR3 loop spans 18 amino acids. Germline loops: CDR1 SGHTS, CDR2 YDEGEE. V shed 2 bases and J 2 bases; nucleotides not matched to a gene: 12. This CDR3 is CASSFLLAGVKFTDTQYF. The CDR3 region has the DNA TGTGCCAGCAGCTTTCTCTTAGCGGGAGTGAAATTCACAGATACGCAGTATTTT.